This T cell receptor beta chain stems from a study of Graves' ophthalmopathy and Graves' hyperthyroidism. Study context: The collection of peripheral blood took place at initial diagnosis, before any treatment.

The CDR3 runs 16 residues. Germline CDR1 is MGHDK and CDR2 is SYGVNS. The V end lost 2 bases, the J end lost 4 bases, and 14 bases lay between the germline ends. Amplified TCR beta CDR3 regions were obtained using RNA transcripts as template. The workflow started with a first-round RT-PCR run with HTBI primers and then moved on to a second-round multiplex PCR. TCRdb processed the multiplex PCR reads anew with MiXCR; each CDR3 protein has one entry. The table lists roughly 700,000 distinct CDR3 sequences, roughly 40% of them singletons. The source is an adult man with Graves' ophthalmopathy. Sample: peripheral blood. The chain uses TRBV25-1 and TRBJ2-2, with D perhaps TRBD1 (5 bases). For the CDR3, the DNA is TGTGCCAGCAGTGAAAGGGGCAGGGTGCGCACCGGGGAGCTGTTTTTT. Translated: CASSERGRVRTGELFF.